These T cell receptor beta chains were read from a single sample in a study of human T cells and chemical hapten exposure. TCRdb reanalysed the RACE reads using MiXCR and keeps one entry per CDR3 protein. The sample comprises approximately 28,000 distinct CDR3 sequences, 7.5% to 10% of which are singletons, and around 7% rests with the top ten. The material was whole blood, obtained in connection with sensitization to the hapten diphenylcyclopropenone (DPC). The origin of the receptors is a man in his thirties or forties with alopecia areata. Some clones in this sample may be carry-over from other donors' samples. The CDR3 runs from the conserved cysteine through the conserved F or W. The order of the fields is V gene, J gene, D gene, clone size, CDR3 protein, CDR3 DNA. A D gene is named only where the DNA matches it firmly. The size field is filled for only some rows; it gives once, few, many or a size class.

>TRBV20-1|TRBJ1-3|-|-
CSARGPNTIYF
TGCAGTGCTAGAGGGCCGAACACCATATATTTT
>TRBV5-1|TRBJ2-5|TRBD2|many
CASSFRLAEYQETQYF
TGCGCCAGCAGCTTTCGACTAGCGGAGTACCAAGAGACCCAGTACTTC
>TRBV6-2/TRBV6-3|TRBJ2-7|-|many
CASSSSVGSYEQYF
TGTGCCAGCAGCTCCTCCGTGGGGTCCTACGAGCAGTACTTC
>TRBV7-9|TRBJ1-4|TRBD1|many
CASSLTGEGAKLFF
TGTGCCAGCAGCTTGACCGGAGAGGGGGCAAAACTGTTTTTT
>TRBV7-9|TRBJ2-7|TRBD1|many
CASEGRGHEQYF
TGTGCCAGCGAAGGCAGGGGGCACGAGCAGTACTTC
>TRBV18|TRBJ2-6|-|many
CASSPGTAGANVLTF
TGTGCCAGCTCACCTGGGACGGCTGGGGCCAACGTCCTGACTTTC
>TRBV6-6|TRBJ1-6|TRBD1|many
CASRGRGLISPLHF
TGTGCCAGCAGGGGGAGGGGGCTCATTTCACCCCTCCACTTT
>TRBV12-3/TRBV12-4|TRBJ1-5|-|many
CASSLGTANQPQHF
TGTGCCAGCAGTTTAGGCACAGCTAATCAGCCCCAGCATTTT
>TRBV6-2/TRBV6-3|TRBJ1-6|TRBD1|many
CASSYSGQGGSPLHF
TGTGCCAGCAGTTACTCGGGACAGGGCGGCTCACCCCTCCACTTT
>TRBV6-2/TRBV6-3|TRBJ1-5|TRBD1|-
CAGRGTGGNGQPQHF
TGTGCCGGCAGAGGGACAGGGGGCAATGGGCAGCCCCAGCATTTT
>TRBV24-1|TRBJ2-3|-|many
CATSERRDTQYF
TGTGCCACCAGTGAGAGGAGAGATACGCAGTATTTT
>TRBV7-2|TRBJ2-3|TRBD1|many
CASSTIGGLQWQYF
TGTGCCAGCAGCACCATAGGGGGCCTCCAATGGCAGTATTTT
>TRBV29-1|TRBJ1-1|TRBD1|few
CSVDLGQGWGATEAFF
TGCAGCGTTGATCTCGGACAGGGTTGGGGCGCCACTGAAGCTTTCTTT
>TRBV2|TRBJ2-2|-|-
CASGLDTGELFF
TGTGCCAGCGGCCTAGACACCGGGGAGCTGTTTTTT
>TRBV30|TRBJ2-7|-|-
CAWSGANSYEQYF
TGTGCCTGGAGTGGAGCGAACTCCTACGAGCAGTACTTC
>TRBV29-1|TRBJ1-2|-|-
CSGRCYGYTF
TGCAGCGGGCGATGCTATGGCTACACCTTC
>TRBV21-1|TRBJ2-7|-|-
CASSKEKGHYEQYF
TGTGCCAGCAGCAAAGAGAAGGGGCACTACGAGCAGTACTTC
>TRBV7-9|TRBJ2-1|-|-
CASSARVRASYNEQFF
TGTGCCAGCAGCGCCAGGGTTAGGGCCTCCTACAATGAGCAGTTCTTC
>TRBV10-1|TRBJ1-1|-|many
CASTGTFNTEAFF
TGCGCCAGCACTGGGACTTTTAACACTGAAGCTTTCTTT
>TRBV29-1|TRBJ2-1|-|many
CSAPIPGGEQFF
TGCAGCGCCCCGATCCCCGGTGGTGAGCAGTTCTTC
>TRBV29-1|TRBJ1-4|TRBD1|many
CSVGNRGGGEKLFF
TGCAGCGTCGGGAACAGGGGAGGCGGTGAAAAACTGTTTTTT
>TRBV6-6|TRBJ1-5|-|many
CASRVTAKDDQPQHF
TGTGCCAGCAGGGTGACAGCTAAGGACGATCAGCCCCAGCATTTT
>TRBV6-2/TRBV6-3|TRBJ2-1|-|many
CASSSDRTYNEQFF
TGTGCCAGCAGTTCGGACAGAACCTACAATGAGCAGTTCTTC
>TRBV4-3|TRBJ2-7|-|-
CASSQAGSEQYF
TGCGCCAGCAGCCAGGCAGGGTCCGAGCAGTACTTC
>TRBV6-6|TRBJ2-7|TRBD1|many
CASSYHRDSSYEQYF
TGTGCCAGCAGTTATCACCGGGACAGCTCCTACGAGCAGTACTTC
>TRBV21-1|TRBJ2-7|-|-
CASRIDSSSYEQYF
TGTGCCAGCAGGATCGACTCTAGCTCCTACGAGCAGTACTTC
>TRBV28|TRBJ2-2|TRBD1|many
CASSSGQQKITGELFF
TGTGCCAGCAGTTCGGGACAGCAGAAGATCACCGGGGAGCTGTTTTTT
>TRBV12-3/TRBV12-4|TRBJ2-5|-|-
CASMAANQETQYF
TGTGCCAGCATGGCCGCTAATCAAGAGACCCAGTACTTC
>TRBV5-1|TRBJ2-7|-|-
CASSPGSGWNEQYF
TGCGCCAGCAGCCCGGGATCGGGGTGGAACGAGCAGTACTTC
>TRBV24-1|TRBJ2-3|-|many
CATSDLHGRDTDTQYF
TGTGCCACCAGTGATTTGCACGGTAGAGACACAGATACGCAGTATTTT
>TRBV7-6|TRBJ2-3|-|-
CASSSLGPMDTQYF
TGTGCCAGCAGTTCCCTCGGGCCCATGGATACGCAGTATTTT
>TRBV6-5|TRBJ2-4|-|few
CAIPHRDLAKNIQYF
TGTGCCATACCACACCGGGATCTAGCCAAAAACATTCAGTACTTC
>TRBV6-1|TRBJ1-1|-|-
CASSVRQPSTEAFF
TGTGCCAGCAGTGTTAGACAGCCGAGCACTGAAGCTTTCTTT
>TRBV11-2|TRBJ2-3|TRBD1|many
CASTGQETDTQYF
TGTGCCAGCACCGGACAGGAAACAGATACGCAGTATTTT
>TRBV18|TRBJ1-1|-|-
CASSEGQALNTEAFF
TGTGCCAGCTCGGAGGGACAAGCCTTGAACACTGAAGCTTTCTTT